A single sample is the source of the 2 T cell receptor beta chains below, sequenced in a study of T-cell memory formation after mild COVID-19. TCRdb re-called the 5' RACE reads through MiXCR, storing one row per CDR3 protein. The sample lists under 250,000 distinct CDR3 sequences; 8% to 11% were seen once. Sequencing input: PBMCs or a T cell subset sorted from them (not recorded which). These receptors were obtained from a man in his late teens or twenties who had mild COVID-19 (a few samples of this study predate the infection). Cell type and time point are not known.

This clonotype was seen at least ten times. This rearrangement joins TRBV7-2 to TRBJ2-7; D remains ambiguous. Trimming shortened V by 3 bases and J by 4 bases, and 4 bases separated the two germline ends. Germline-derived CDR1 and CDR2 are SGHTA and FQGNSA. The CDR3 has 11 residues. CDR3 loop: CASSFAYEQYF. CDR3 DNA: TGTGCCAGCAGCTTCGCGTACGAGCAGTACTTC.

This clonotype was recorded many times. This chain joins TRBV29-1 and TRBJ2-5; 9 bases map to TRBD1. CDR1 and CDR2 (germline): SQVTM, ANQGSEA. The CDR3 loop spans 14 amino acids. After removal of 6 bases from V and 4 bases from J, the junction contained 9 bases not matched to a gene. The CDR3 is CSVLDRGYRETQYF. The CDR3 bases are TGCAGCGTGCTGGACAGGGGTTATAGAGAGACCCAGTACTTC.